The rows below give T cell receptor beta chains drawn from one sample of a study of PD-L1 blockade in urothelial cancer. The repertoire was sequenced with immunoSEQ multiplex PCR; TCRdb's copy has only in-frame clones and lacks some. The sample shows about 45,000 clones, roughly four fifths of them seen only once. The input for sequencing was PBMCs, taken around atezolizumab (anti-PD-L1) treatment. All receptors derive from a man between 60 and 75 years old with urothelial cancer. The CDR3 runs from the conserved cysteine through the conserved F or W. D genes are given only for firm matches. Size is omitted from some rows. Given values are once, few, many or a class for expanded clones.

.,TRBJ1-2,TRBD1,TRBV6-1,TGTGCCAGCAGTGATAAGGTCGGGACAGGGGGTAACTATGGCTACACCTTC,CASSDKVGTGGNYGYTF
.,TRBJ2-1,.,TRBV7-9,TGTGCCAGCAGCTTCTGGACGGGGGGCCCCTACAATGAGCAGTTCTTC,CASSFWTGGPYNEQFF
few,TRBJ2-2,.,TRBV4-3,TGCGCCAGCAGCCTCGGACTAAGCACCGGGGAGCTGTTTTTT,CASSLGLSTGELFF
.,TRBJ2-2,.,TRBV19,TGTGCCAGCGGACAAGCGAACACCGGGGAGCTGTTTTTT,CASGQANTGELFF
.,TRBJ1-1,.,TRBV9,TGTGCCAGCAGCGTAGAATCTAGCATGAACACTGAAGCTTTCTTT,CASSVESSMNTEAFF
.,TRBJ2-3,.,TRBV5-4,TGTGCCAGCAGCTTGGGTCGGGAGCGGGATACGCAGTATTTT,CASSLGRERDTQYF
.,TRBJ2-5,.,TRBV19,TGTGCCAGTAACCAACGAGGACAGCAAGAGACCCAGTACTTC,CASNQRGQQETQYF
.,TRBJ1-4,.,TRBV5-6,TGTGCCAGCAGCGAGGACCGGGGGGAAAAACTGTTTTTT,CASSEDRGEKLFF
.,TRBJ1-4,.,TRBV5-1,TGCGCCAGCAGCTTACAGGGTACTGCTAATGAAAAACTGTTTTTT,CASSLQGTANEKLFF
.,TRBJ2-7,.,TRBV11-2,TGTGCCAGCAGCTGGGGGCGAGCCTACGAGCAGTACTTC,CASSWGRAYEQYF
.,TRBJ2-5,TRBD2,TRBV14,TGTGCCAGCAGCCTAACCTCCGGGACTAGAATTGGTGAGACCCAGTACTTC,CASSLTSGTRIGETQYF
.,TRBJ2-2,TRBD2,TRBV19,TGTGCCAGTAGCCTCACCTTTAGCGGGGACACCGGGGAGCTGTTTTTT,CASSLTFSGDTGELFF
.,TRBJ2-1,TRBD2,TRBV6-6,TGTGCCAGCAGGAATAGCGGGGGGTACAATGAGCAGTTCTTC,CASRNSGGYNEQFF
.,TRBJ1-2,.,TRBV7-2,TGTGCCAGCAGCCCGCGTGGGCAGGGAAGCTATGGCTACACCTTC,CASSPRGQGSYGYTF
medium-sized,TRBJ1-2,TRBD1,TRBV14,TGTGCCAGCAGCCAAAGGGGGACAGTACCAAACTATGGCTACACCTTC,CASSQRGTVPNYGYTF
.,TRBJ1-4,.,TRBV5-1,TGCGCCAGCAGCTTGGGTGCAGGGAATGAAAAACTGTTTTTT,CASSLGAGNEKLFF
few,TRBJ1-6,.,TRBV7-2,TGTGCCAGCAGCGCCCGGGGGGGTTCACCCCTCCACTTT,CASSARGGSPLHF
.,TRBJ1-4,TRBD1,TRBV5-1,TGCGCCAGCAGCTTACAGAAGACAGGGGGAAATGAAAAACTGTTTTTT,CASSLQKTGGNEKLFF
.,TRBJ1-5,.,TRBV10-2,TGCGCCAGCAGTGAAGCAGGCCCAGGCAGTCAGCCCCAGCATTTT,CASSEAGPGSQPQHF
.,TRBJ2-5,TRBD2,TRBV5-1,TGCGCCAGCAGCTCGGGACTAGCGCCTGGAGAGACCCAGTACTTC,CASSSGLAPGETQYF
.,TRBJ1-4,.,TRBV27,TGTGCCAGCAGTTTCGGACAGCAGGATGAAAAACTGTTTTTT,CASSFGQQDEKLFF
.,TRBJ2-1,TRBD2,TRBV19,TGTGCCAGTAGTCAAGGACTAGCGGGATGGGATGAGCAGTTCTTC,CASSQGLAGWDEQFF